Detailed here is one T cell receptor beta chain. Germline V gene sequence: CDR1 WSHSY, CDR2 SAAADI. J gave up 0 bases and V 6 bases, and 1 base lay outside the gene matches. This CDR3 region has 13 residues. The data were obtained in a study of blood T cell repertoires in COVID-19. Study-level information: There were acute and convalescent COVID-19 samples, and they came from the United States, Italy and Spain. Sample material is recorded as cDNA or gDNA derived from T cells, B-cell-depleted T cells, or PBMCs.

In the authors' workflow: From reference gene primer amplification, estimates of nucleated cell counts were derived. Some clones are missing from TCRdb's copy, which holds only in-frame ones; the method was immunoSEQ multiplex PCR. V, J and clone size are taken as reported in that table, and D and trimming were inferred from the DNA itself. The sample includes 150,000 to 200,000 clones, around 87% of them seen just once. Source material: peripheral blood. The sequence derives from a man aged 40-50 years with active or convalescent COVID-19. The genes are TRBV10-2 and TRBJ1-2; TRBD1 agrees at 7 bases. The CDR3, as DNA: TGCGCCAGCAGACAGGGGCCTAACTATGGCTACACCTTC. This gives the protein CASRQGPNYGYTF.